This passage covers 21 T cell receptor beta chains from one sample sequenced in a study of brain metastases from non-small cell lung cancer. Some clones are missing from TCRdb's copy, which holds only in-frame ones; the method was immunoSEQ multiplex PCR. The profile covers 1,500 to 2,000 clones, with around 90% appearing a single time and 4.9% taken by the ten largest. The sample consisted of tumor-adjacent normal tissue. The receptors were gathered from a donor aged 40 or over with non-small cell lung cancer.

Of note for this clone: An end of the junction does not agree with germline; a read error may underlie this. The rearrangement uses TRBV5-1 and TRBJ2-7, with TRBD1 identical over 7 bases. This CDR3 has 14 residues. Per germline, CDR1 SGHRS and CDR2 YFSETQ. The CDR3 DNA reads TGCGCCAACAGCTTTTCAGGGGGAGACTACGAGCAGTACTTC. This encodes CANSFSGGDYEQYF.

The chain couples TRBV16 to TRBJ1-5; D is undetermined. V lost 0 bases, J lost 7 bases, and 13 bases lay in between. The CDR3 is 15 amino acids. Germline V gives CDR1 KGHSY, CDR2 FQNENV. The CDR3 reads CASSQSSAQDQPQHF. The CDR3 DNA reads as TGTGCCAGCAGCCAATCCTCCGCCCAGGACCAGCCCCAGCATTTT.

The rearrangement joins TRBV6-5 to TRBJ1-3; no firm D call. This CDR3 region has 15 residues. V was pared by 6 bases and J by 4 bases, with 16 bases between. CDR1 is MNHEY, CDR2 SVGAGI, per germline. CDR3 in DNA: TGTGCCAGCAGCCGTACAGTCTCCGCCGGAAACACCATATATTTT. It is translated as CASSRTVSAGNTIYF.

This clone was seen a single time. J is TRBJ1-6 and V is TRBV4-1, with D unclear. Germline CDR1 reads MGHRA; CDR2 reads YSYEKL. V lost 0 bases and J 4 bases, leaving 7 bases between the germline ends. The CDR3 has 15 amino acids. The CDR3 nucleotides read TGCGCCAGCAGCCAAGAAACGGGATATAATTCACCCCTCCACTTT. Translation: CASSQETGYNSPLHF.

The chain carries TRBV29-1 and TRBJ1-5; no clear D gene. The V end lost 4 bases, the J end lost 0 bases, and 4 bases lay between the germline ends. This CDR3 is built from 12 residues. The germline V gene encodes CDR1 SQVTM and CDR2 ANQGSEA. In DNA, the CDR3 is TGCAGCGTTGCAGGTAGCAATCAGCCCCAGCATTTT. It specifies CSVAGSNQPQHF.

As for this clone: At one end the junction does not follow the germline gene, possibly because of a read error. The same CDR3 arises from other DNA sequences in this sample as well. This chain joins TRBV19 and TRBJ1-5; D is unresolved. The CDR3 is 13 residues long. Germline V gives CDR1 LNHDA, CDR2 SQIVND (reference sequence). CDR3 DNA: TGTGCCAGTAGTATAATAGGAAATCAACCCCAGCATTTT. Its protein is CASSIIGNQPQHF.

This chain links TRBV5-6 with TRBJ1-1, with TRBD1 matching over 11 bases. Germline CDR1 reads SGHDT; CDR2 reads YYEEEE. V was clipped by 2 bases and J by 3 bases; unmatched bases: 9. This CDR3 is 17 amino acids long. The CDR3 sequence: CASSFSGTGGFDTEAFF. The CDR3 DNA is TGTGCCAGCAGCTTTTCCGGGACAGGGGGTTTTGACACTGAAGCTTTCTTT.

This rearrangement joins TRBV6-2 or TRBV6-3 to TRBJ1-3; D possibly corresponds to TRBD1 (5 bases). V shed 2 bases and J shed 1 base, with 21 bases lying between them. Per the germline V gene, CDR1 is MNHEY and CDR2 is SVGEGT. The CDR3 has 19 residues. DNA for the CDR3: TGTGCCAGCAGTTACCCCGACCGCGGGGCAGGCGTATCTGGAAACACCATATATTTT. Amino acids: CASSYPDRGAGVSGNTIYF.

This chain connects TRBV6-5 to TRBJ1-2; the D is unclear. The V gene's germline CDR1 is MNHEY and CDR2 SVGAGI. The CDR3 has 15 residues. Trimming removed 7 bases from V and 0 bases from J, with 15 bases in between. This CDR3 reads CASTRAGVSNYGYTF. As DNA, the CDR3 is TGTGCCAGCACCCGGGCAGGAGTCTCTAACTATGGCTACACCTTC.

The gene calls are TRBV6-5 and TRBJ1-6; no definite D call. Germline V lookup: CDR1 MNHEY, CDR2 SVGAGI. The germline V and J ends were trimmed by 5 bases and 0 bases, with 5 bases remaining between them. The length of the CDR3 is 14 residues. The CDR3 spells CASSMGSYNSPLHF. CDR3 nucleotide sequence: TGTGCCAGCAGTATGGGCTCCTATAATTCACCCCTCCACTTT.

The chain links TRBV11-1 to TRBJ2-2; D call uncertain. Germline V CDR1 and CDR2: SGHAT, FQDESV (reference sequence). V was cut by 0 bases and J by 0 bases, with 5 bases left in between. This CDR3 has 15 residues. The CDR3 region is CASSLANANTGELFF. DNA for the CDR3: TGTGCCAGCAGCTTAGCGAACGCGAACACCGGGGAGCTGTTTTTT. Looking up the rest from reference TRBV11-1 and TRBJ2-2 gives the full variable domain: EAEVAQSPRYKITEKSQAVAFWCDPISGHATLYWYRQILGQGPELLVQFQDESVVDDSQLPKDRFSAERLKGVDSTLKIQPAELGDSAMYLCASSLANANTGELFFGEGSRLTVL.

This clone was seen more than once but under ten times. The chain joins TRBV6-1 to TRBJ1-1, with a tentative D call TRBD1 (6 bases). V shed 2 bases and J shed 5 bases, with 15 bases lying between them. Per germline, CDR1 MNHNS and CDR2 SASEGT. There are 15 residues in the CDR3. The CDR3 reads CASSEPLGGATEAFF. CDR3 nucleotide sequence: TGTGCCAGCAGTGAACCCCTGGGGGGGGCGACTGAAGCTTTCTTT.

This clone showed up just once. The V call is TRBV7-2, the J call TRBJ2-1; the match to TRBD1 covers 7 bases. In germline, CDR1 is SGHTA, CDR2 FQGNSA. This CDR3 contains 16 residues. V was pared by 5 bases and J by 7 bases, with 14 bases of the junction left unmatched. CDR3 in DNA: TGTGCCAGCAGCCCCCGGACAGGCCGGGTTAGAAATGAGCAGTTCTTC. Its protein product is CASSPRTGRVRNEQFF.

A few counts support this clone. The chain couples TRBV28 to TRBJ1-1; 12 bases line up with TRBD1. V shed 4 bases, J shed 4 bases, and the junction held 4 bases outside the gene matches. From germline, CDR1 is MDHEN and CDR2 SYDVKM. The CDR3 sequence is 15 residues long. CDR3 coding DNA: TGTGCCAGCAGTTGGCCGGGACAGGGGGCCACTGAAGCTTTCTTT. Translated, it gives CASSWPGQGATEAFF.

This clone has just a few counts. Additional DNA sequences in this sample encode the identical CDR3. This chain connects TRBV18 to TRBJ1-6; 7 nucleotides line up with TRBD1. With V trimmed by 1 base and J by 8 bases, 8 bases remained unmatched. The CDR3 consists of 16 residues. CDR1 is KGHSH and CDR2 is LQKENI in the germline V gene. In DNA, the CDR3 is TGTGCCAGCTCACCACTCCGGGACAGTCCTTATTCACCCCTCCACTTT. Translating it yields CASSPLRDSPYSPLHF.

V usage is TRBV29-1 and J usage is TRBJ1-2, with 7 bases matching TRBD1. CDR3 length equals 13 residues. Per germline, CDR1 SQVTM and CDR2 ANQGSEA. Losses at the gene ends were 4 bases for V and 6 bases for J; bases not matched to a gene: 8. CDR3 sequence (DNA): TGCAGCGTTGGCCCTCAGGGGGAAGATGGCTACACCTTC. Its translation: CSVGPQGEDGYTF.

The gene calls are TRBV5-1 and TRBJ1-2, with TRBD1 matching over 8 bases. This CDR3 is 14 amino acids long. The V gene end was trimmed by 4 bases and the J gene end by 8 bases; junction bases not matched to a gene: 10. Germline loops: CDR1 SGHRS, CDR2 YFSETQ. The CDR3 nucleotides are TGCGCCAGCAGCATAACCCAGGGGGCAGAGGGCTACACCTTC. Translation: CASSITQGAEGYTF.

The chain uses TRBV5-1 and TRBJ1-1; no reliable D call. In germline, CDR1 is SGHRS, CDR2 YFSETQ. CDR3 length: 13 residues. V lost 2 bases, J lost 2 bases, and 7 bases lay in between. CDR3 region: CASSFRENTEAFF. The CDR3 nucleotides read TGCGCCAGCAGCTTTAGGGAAAACACTGAAGCTTTCTTT.

The rearrangement joins TRBV6-2 or TRBV6-3 to TRBJ1-6; 7 nucleotides agree with TRBD1. With 4 bases clipped from V and 5 bases from J, the junction kept 11 bases outside the gene matches. The CDR3 is 17 amino acids. Germline V gives CDR1 MNHEY, CDR2 SVGEGT. CDR3 nucleotides: TGTGCCAGCAGTTCCCTTATCCGGGACAGTGATAATTCACCCCTCCACTTT. Amino acids: CASSSLIRDSDNSPLHF.

The chain carries TRBV27 and TRBJ1-2, with D maybe TRBD1 (5 bases). The ends were cut back, 1 base at V and 6 bases at J, with 12 bases in the middle. The CDR3 extends over 14 amino acids. CDR1 MNHEY and CDR2 SMNVEV come from the germline V gene (reference sequence). The CDR3 DNA follows: TGTGCCAGCAGTTTATTGGCGGGGCCCGATGGCTACACCTTC. It codes for CASSLLAGPDGYTF.

This clone was seen once. Other nucleotide sequences from this sample produce the same CDR3. The V and J genes are TRBV7-2 and TRBJ1-4; tentative D call: TRBD1 (5 bases). Germline V gene sequence: CDR1 SGHTA, CDR2 FQGNSA. The length of the CDR3 is 16 residues. With 5 bases removed from V and 8 bases from J, the gap between germline ends came to 21 bases. The CDR3 nucleotides read TGTGCCAGCAGCCCCGACTCTGGGGGTCTGAGGGAAAAACTGTTTTTT. Its protein is CASSPDSGGLREKLFF.